The T cell receptor beta chain described here comes from a study of PD-L1 blockade in urothelial cancer. Study as a whole: Male patients with bladder-origin urothelial cancer numbered about 90% of the 29. Timepoints chosen for blood analysis were 3 weeks (second dose) and 6 weeks after treatment start.

The time point denotes: pretreatment peripheral blood. Per-patient samples, pretreatment and on-treatment, numbered 1 to 8. The table came from immunoSEQ multiplex PCR; TCRdb's copy has only in-frame clones and leaves some out. The sample has approximately 94,000 clones, roughly 84% seen once. This clonotype originated in a man aged 60 to 69 with urothelial cancer. The starting material was PBMCs, obtained around atezolizumab (anti-PD-L1) treatment.

DNA for the CDR3: TGTGCCAGCACCGGACATGGGGAAGAGTATAACTATGGCTACACCTTC. Protein product: CASTGHGEEYNYGYTF. The V call is TRBV9, the J call TRBJ1-2; possible D gene TRBD1, 5 bases. This CDR3 has 16 amino acids. Trimming took 6 bases from V and 1 from J, leaving 19 bases between them. CDR1 and CDR2 (germline): SGDLS, YYNGEE.